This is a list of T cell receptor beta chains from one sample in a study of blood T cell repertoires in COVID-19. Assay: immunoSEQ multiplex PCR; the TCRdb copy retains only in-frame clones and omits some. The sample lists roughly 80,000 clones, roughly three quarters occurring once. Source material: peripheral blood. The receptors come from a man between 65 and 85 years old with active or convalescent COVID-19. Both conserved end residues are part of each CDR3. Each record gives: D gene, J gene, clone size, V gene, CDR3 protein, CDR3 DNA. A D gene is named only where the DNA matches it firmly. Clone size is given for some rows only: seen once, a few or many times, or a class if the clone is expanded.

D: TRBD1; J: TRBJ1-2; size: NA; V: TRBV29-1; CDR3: CSAEDREVRGYTF; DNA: TGCAGCGCTGAAGACAGGGAAGTTCGTGGCTACACCTTC
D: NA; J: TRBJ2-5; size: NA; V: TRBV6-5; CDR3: CASSYSWGREETQYF; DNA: TGTGCCAGCAGTTACTCTTGGGGGCGAGAGGAGACCCAGTACTTC
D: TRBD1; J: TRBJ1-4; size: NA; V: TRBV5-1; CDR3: CASSSGTGAREKLFF; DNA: TGCGCCAGCAGCTCGGGGACAGGGGCAAGGGAAAAACTGTTTTTT
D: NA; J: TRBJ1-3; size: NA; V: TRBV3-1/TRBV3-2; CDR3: CASSLAGNTIYF; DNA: TGTGCCAGCAGCCTTGCGGGAAACACCATATATTTT
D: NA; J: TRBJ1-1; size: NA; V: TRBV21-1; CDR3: CASSKEGRAEAFF; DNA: TGTGCCAGCAGCAAAGAAGGGAGGGCTGAAGCTTTCTTT
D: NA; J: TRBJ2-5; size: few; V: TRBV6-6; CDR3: CASSPRQIQETQYF; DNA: TGTGCCAGCAGCCCCCGACAGATCCAAGAGACCCAGTACTTC
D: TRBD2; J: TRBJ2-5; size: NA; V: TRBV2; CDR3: CASSEERPGLAGTQYF; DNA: TGTGCCAGCAGCGAAGAGCGACCGGGACTAGCAGGGACCCAGTACTTC
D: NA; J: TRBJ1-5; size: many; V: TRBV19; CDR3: CASSSDSPYQPQHF; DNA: TGTGCCAGTAGTAGTGACAGCCCGTATCAGCCCCAGCATTTT
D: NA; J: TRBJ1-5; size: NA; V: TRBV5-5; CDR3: CASSLVPTASNQPQHF; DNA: TGTGCCAGCAGCTTGGTACCGACAGCTAGCAATCAGCCCCAGCATTTT
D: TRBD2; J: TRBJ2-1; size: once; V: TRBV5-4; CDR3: CASSKSSGVNGLSEQFF; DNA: TGTGCCAGCAGCAAATCTAGCGGGGTTAACGGATTATCTGAGCAGTTCTTC
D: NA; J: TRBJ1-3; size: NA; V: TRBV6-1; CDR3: CASSEWSGLKGNTIYF; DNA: TGTGCCAGCAGTGAATGGTCAGGGCTAAAAGGAAACACCATATATTTT
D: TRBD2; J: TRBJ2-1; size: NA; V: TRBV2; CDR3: CASSDINPGLAGGGSEQFF; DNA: TGTGCCAGCAGTGACATCAATCCGGGACTAGCGGGGGGAGGTAGTGAGCAGTTCTTC
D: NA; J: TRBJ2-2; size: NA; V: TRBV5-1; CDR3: CASMSSGQSGELFF; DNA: TGCGCCAGCATGAGCTCTGGACAGTCCGGGGAGCTGTTTTTT
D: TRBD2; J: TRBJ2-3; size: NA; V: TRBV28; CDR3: CASTERGGVPDTQYF; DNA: TGTGCCAGCACAGAGCGGGGGGGTGTTCCAGATACGCAGTATTTT
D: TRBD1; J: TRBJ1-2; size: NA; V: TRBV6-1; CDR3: CASSDQIGTGDGYTF; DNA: TGTGCCAGCAGTGATCAGATCGGGACAGGGGATGGCTACACCTTC
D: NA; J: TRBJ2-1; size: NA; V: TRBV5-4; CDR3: CATRSGSSYNEQFF; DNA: TGTGCCACCCGCTCCGGTAGTTCCTACAATGAGCAGTTCTTC
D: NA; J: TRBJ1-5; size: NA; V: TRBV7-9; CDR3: CASTREGRNQPQHF; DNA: TGTGCCAGCACCCGAGAGGGGAGGAATCAGCCCCAGCATTTT
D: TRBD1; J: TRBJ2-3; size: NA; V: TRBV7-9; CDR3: CASIQGSSDTQYF; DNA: TGTGCCAGCATACAGGGGAGTTCAGATACGCAGTATTTT
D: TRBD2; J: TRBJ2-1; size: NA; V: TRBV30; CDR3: CAWSGTSGGRYEQFF; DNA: TGTGCCTGGAGTGGGACTAGCGGGGGGCGGTACGAGCAGTTCTTC
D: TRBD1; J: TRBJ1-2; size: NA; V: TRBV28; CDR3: CASQTGQGDYGYTF; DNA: TGTGCCAGCCAAACGGGACAGGGCGACTATGGCTACACCTTC
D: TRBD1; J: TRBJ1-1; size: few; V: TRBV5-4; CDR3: CASSTTGLSAEAFF; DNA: TGTGCCAGCAGCACGACAGGGTTAAGCGCTGAAGCTTTCTTT
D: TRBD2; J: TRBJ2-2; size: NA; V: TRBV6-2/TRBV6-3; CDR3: CASSQTSVETGELFF; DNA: TGTGCCAGCAGTCAAACTAGCGTAGAAACCGGGGAGCTGTTTTTT
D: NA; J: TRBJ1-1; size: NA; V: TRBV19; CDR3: CASSEGKEYTEAFF; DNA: TGTGCCAGTAGTGAGGGAAAGGAATACACTGAAGCTTTCTTT
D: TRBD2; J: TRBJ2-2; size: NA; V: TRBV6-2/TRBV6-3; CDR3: CASSYLRGGAGELFF; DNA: TGTGCCAGCAGTTACTTGCGGGGGGGCGCCGGGGAGCTGTTTTTT
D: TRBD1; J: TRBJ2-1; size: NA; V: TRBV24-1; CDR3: CATSDLMDRGYEQFF; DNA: TGTGCCACCAGTGATTTGATGGACAGGGGTTATGAGCAGTTCTTC
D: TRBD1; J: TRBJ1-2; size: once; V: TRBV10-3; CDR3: CAISSTMDRGHYTF; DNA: TGTGCCATCAGTTCGACAATGGACAGGGGACACTACACCTTC
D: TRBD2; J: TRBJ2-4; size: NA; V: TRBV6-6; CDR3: CASSAGDGNIQYF; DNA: TGTGCCAGCAGTGCGGGGGACGGAAACATTCAGTACTTC
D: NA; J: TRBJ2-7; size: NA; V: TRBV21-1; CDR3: CASSRGTGRGEQYF; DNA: TGTGCCAGCTCTCGAGGGACAGGCCGGGGCGAGCAGTACTTC
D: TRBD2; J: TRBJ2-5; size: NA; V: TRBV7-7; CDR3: CASSFGVAGTQETQYF; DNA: TGTGCTAGCAGCTTTGGGGTAGCGGGGACACAAGAGACCCAGTACTTC
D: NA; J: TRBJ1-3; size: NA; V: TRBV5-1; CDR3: CASSLGAATTGNTIYF; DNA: TGCGCCAGCAGCTTAGGGGCAGCGACCACTGGAAACACCATATATTTT
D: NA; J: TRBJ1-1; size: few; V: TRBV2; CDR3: CASTSSWANTEAFF; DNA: TGTGCCAGCACCTCCTCTTGGGCCAACACTGAAGCTTTCTTT
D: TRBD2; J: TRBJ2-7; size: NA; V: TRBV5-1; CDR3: CASSSGPGGVDEQYF; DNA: TGCGCCAGCAGCTCCGGACCCGGGGGGGTCGACGAGCAGTACTTC
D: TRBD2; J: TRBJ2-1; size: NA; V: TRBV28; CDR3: CASRKNSGGPNEQFF; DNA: TGTGCCAGCAGAAAGAATAGCGGGGGGCCCAATGAGCAGTTCTTC
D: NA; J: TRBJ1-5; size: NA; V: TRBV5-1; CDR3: CASSLVGDRNQPQHF; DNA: TGCGCCAGCAGCTTGGTTGGAGATAGAAATCAGCCCCAGCATTTT
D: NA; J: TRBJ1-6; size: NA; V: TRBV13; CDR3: CASSFGGSNSPLHF; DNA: TGTGCCAGCAGCTTTGGAGGGAGTAATTCACCCCTCCACTTT
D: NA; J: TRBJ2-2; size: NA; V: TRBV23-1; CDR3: CASSQSGGVLKAGELFF; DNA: TGCGCCAGCAGTCAATCGGGCGGGGTGTTAAAGGCCGGGGAGCTGTTTTTT
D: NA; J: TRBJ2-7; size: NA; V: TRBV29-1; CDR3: CSVVSSYEQYF; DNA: TGCAGCGTTGTCAGCTCCTACGAGCAGTACTTC
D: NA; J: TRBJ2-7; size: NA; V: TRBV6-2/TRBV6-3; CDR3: CASSTPIDSSTYEQYF; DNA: TGTGCCAGCAGTACCCCCATTGACAGCTCCACCTACGAGCAGTACTTC
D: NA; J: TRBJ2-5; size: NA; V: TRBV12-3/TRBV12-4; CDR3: CATRRGAQETQYF; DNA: TGTGCCACCCGACGGGGGGCCCAAGAGACCCAGTACTTC
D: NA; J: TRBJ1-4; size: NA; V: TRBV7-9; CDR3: CASSLGIIRSAHEKLFF; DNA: TGTGCCAGCAGCTTAGGAATCATTAGGTCAGCACACGAAAAACTATTTTTT
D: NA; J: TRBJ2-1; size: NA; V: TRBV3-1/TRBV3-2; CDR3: CASSPLLSGTNEQFF; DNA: TGTGCCAGCAGCCCCCTACTTAGCGGAACTAATGAGCAGTTCTTC
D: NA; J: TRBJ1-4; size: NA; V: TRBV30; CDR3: CAWSSQGREKLFF; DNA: TGTGCCTGGAGTAGTCAGGGGCGGGAAAAACTGTTTTTT
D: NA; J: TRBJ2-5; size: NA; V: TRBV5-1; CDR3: CASSTRTRGEGTQYF; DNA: TGCGCCAGCAGCACAAGGACTCGCGGAGAGGGGACCCAGTACTTC
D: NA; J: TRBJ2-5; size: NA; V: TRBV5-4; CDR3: CASSSQGGGVFQETQYF; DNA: TGTGCCAGCAGCTCTCAGGGGGGAGGTGTTTTTCAAGAGACCCAGTACTTC
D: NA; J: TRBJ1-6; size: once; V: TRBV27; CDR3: CASRVQGSYNSPLHF; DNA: TGTGCCAGCAGGGTACAGGGATCCTATAATTCACCCCTCCACTTT
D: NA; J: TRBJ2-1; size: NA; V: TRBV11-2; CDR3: CASSLAIAPAGPWDEQFF; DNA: TGTGCCAGCAGCTTAGCTATCGCACCCGCGGGACCTTGGGATGAGCAGTTCTTC